Listed below are T cell receptor beta chains from one sample, sequenced in a study of cytotoxic CD8 clonotypes in ibrutinib-treated CLL. This table comes from immunoSEQ multiplex PCR, and its TCRdb copy is limited to in-frame clones, with some not included. There are approximately 130,000 clones in the sample; roughly 84% occur only once, and 3.3% lies in the top ten. Specimen: PBMCs, collected after 24 months of ibrutinib treatment. The receptors come from a human donor with chronic lymphocytic leukemia. CDR3s leave out the opening cysteine and the closing phenylalanine or tryptophan. The D gene is left open where the match is weak. Clone size is shown for a subset of rows, as once, few, many or a class of expanded clone.

>TRBV18|TRBJ2-7|.|.
ASSPTYRASYEQY
>TRBV7-7|TRBJ2-5|TRBD2|.
ASSPGLAGGLGHATQY
>TRBV28|TRBJ2-1|.|once
ASSLVGVTYNEQF
>TRBV18|TRBJ1-4|TRBD1|once
ASSPDRVGEKLF
>TRBV4-2|TRBJ2-5|TRBD2|.
ASSRQPGLGQETQY
>TRBV10-3|TRBJ1-5|TRBD1|.
AIRSQGGNQPQH
>TRBV18|TRBJ1-1|.|few
ASSISARGGGTEAF
>TRBV5-1|TRBJ2-3|.|.
ASSQSGLSDTQY
>TRBV19|TRBJ2-1|TRBD2|.
ASSPSSGGHQF
>TRBV5-6|TRBJ2-7|.|.
ASSLGGRGTYYEQY
>TRBV2|TRBJ2-3|TRBD2|.
ASIAGASTDTQY
>TRBV28|TRBJ2-1|.|.
ASSLDNEQF
>TRBV18|TRBJ1-5|.|.
ASSTRGSNQPQH
>TRBV6-6|TRBJ2-2|.|once
ASSRQRGNTGELF
>TRBV10-3|TRBJ1-5|TRBD1|few
AISESLSGQGDNQPQH